The 8 T cell receptor beta chains in this list originate from one sample, sequenced in a study of T cells in localized non-small cell lung cancer. The method was immunoSEQ multiplex PCR; TCRdb's version includes in-frame clones alone and lacks a portion of them. The sample records some 30,000 clones, around four fifths being singletons. The specimen comprised peripheral blood, sampled before any cancer treatment. These receptors came from a male donor at least 60 years old with stage II squamous cell lung carcinoma.

The chain uses TRBV10-3 and TRBJ1-3, with 7 bases fitting TRBD1. This CDR3 comprises 15 residues. Germline CDR1 ENHRY, CDR2 SYGVKD. The J segment lost 0 bases and the V segment lost 7 bases, leaving 6 bases of the junction unmatched. CDR3 nucleotide sequence: TGTGCCATCATCCCGGACAGGAGCTCTGGAAACACCATATATTTT. Translation gives CAIIPDRSSGNTIYF.

This clone was seen just once. The gene calls are TRBV5-1 and TRBJ2-7; no firm D call. This CDR3 is built from 11 residues. Trimming cost V 4 bases and J 4 bases, with 6 bases left between them. Germline-derived CDR1 and CDR2 are SGHRS and YFSETQ. CDR3 coding DNA: TGCGCCAGCAGCGACTCTTACGAGCAGTACTTC. Translated: CASSDSYEQYF.

V is TRBV4-1 and J is TRBJ1-5, with D unresolved. V lost 1 base and J lost 9, with 7 bases in between. Germline V CDR1 and CDR2: MGHRA, YSYEKL. The CDR3 covers 12 residues. CDR3 residues: CASSQVAGPQHF. CDR3 nucleotides: TGCGCCAGCAGCCAAGTCGCGGGGCCCCAGCATTTT.

The chain couples TRBV27 to TRBJ2-4; D call uncertain. V shed 2 bases and J shed 0 bases, with 11 bases lying between them. This CDR3 comprises 16 residues. Germline assignment: CDR1 MNHEY and CDR2 SMNVEV (reference sequence). In DNA, the CDR3 is TGTGCCAGCAGTTTAAGAGTGGAGATAGCCAAAAACATTCAGTACTTC. Amino acid sequence: CASSLRVEIAKNIQYF.

This clone appeared a few times. The rearrangement links TRBV7-6 to TRBJ2-1; D gene ambiguous. Germline CDR1 reads SGHVS; CDR2 reads FNYEAQ. The CDR3 sequence is 18 residues long. The V gene lost 2 bases and the J gene lost 0 bases, with 17 bases spanning the gap. For the CDR3, the DNA is TGTGCCAGCAGCTTAACACGTGTGGGTGCCCTCTCCTACAATGAGCAGTTCTTC. Protein: CASSLTRVGALSYNEQFF.

The chain uses TRBV6-5 and TRBJ1-1; D remains ambiguous. Germline V gives CDR1 MNHEY, CDR2 SVGAGI. V lost 9 bases and J lost 0, with 11 bases in between. The CDR3 runs 13 residues. The CDR3, as DNA: TGTGCCAGTACGGACCGGGTGAACACTGAAGCTTTCTTT. Translating gives CASTDRVNTEAFF.

The chain couples TRBV5-1 to TRBJ2-2, with D maybe TRBD2 (5 bases). Trimming stripped 0 bases from V and 4 bases from J, with 13 bases between. CDR1 is SGHRS and CDR2 is YFSETQ in the germline V gene. The CDR3 length is 16 residues. The CDR3 DNA reads TGCGCCAGCAGCTTGGGGGCCGGGATTGGCACCGGGGAGCTGTTTTTT. Protein sequence: CASSLGAGIGTGELFF.

The CDR3 here is CASHSPGQGISPLHF. In DNA, the CDR3 is TGTGCCAGTCATTCCCCGGGACAGGGGATTTCACCCCTCCACTTT. The chain combines TRBV19 with TRBJ1-6; 10 bases align to TRBD1. Germline-derived CDR1 and CDR2 are LNHDA and SQIVND (reference sequence). With 8 bases clipped from V and 9 bases from J, the junction kept 10 bases outside the gene matches. This CDR3 is 15 amino acids long.